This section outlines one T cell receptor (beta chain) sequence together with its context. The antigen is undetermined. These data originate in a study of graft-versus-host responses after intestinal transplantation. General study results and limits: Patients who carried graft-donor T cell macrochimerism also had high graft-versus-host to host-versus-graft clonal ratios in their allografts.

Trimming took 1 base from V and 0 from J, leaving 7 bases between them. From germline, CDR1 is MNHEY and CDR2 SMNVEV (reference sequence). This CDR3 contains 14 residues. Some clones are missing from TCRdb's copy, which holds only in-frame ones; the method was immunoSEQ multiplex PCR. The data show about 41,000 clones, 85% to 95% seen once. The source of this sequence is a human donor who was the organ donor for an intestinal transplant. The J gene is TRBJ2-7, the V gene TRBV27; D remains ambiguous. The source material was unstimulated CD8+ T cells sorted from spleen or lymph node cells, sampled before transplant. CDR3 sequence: CASSLYGPSYEQYF. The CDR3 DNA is TGTGCCAGCAGTTTATATGGCCCCTCCTACGAGCAGTACTTC.